This TCR beta chain was documented in a study of T cell responses to AZD1222 COVID-19 vaccine. Study results and limitations: Unmutated variant regions are reportedly the target of nearly half of TCRs that are spike-specific. Spike-specific TCR breadth and depth rose after two AZD1222 doses. Baseline seropositives among AZD1222 recipients totaled only five or six. Without day 14 samples, only post-peak T cell repertoires were studied.

CDR3 length: 14 residues. Trimming took 3 bases from V and 0 from J, leaving 6 bases between them. The germline gives CDR1 SGHTA, CDR2 FQGNSA. TCRdb keeps only in-frame clones here, not all; method: immunoSEQ multiplex PCR. This sample has tens of thousands of clones, with around four fifths found just once. As regards this clone: Antigen unknown.

The genes are TRBV7-2 and TRBJ1-5; D gene unclear. The TCR comes from an adult in good health. The specimen was peripheral blood, collected on day 0 of AZD1222 vaccination. The CDR3 DNA is TGTGCCAGCAGCTTGACTCGTAGCAATCAGCCCCAGCATTTT. This translates into CASSLTRSNQPQHF.